A selection of T cell receptor beta chains follows, all from one sample in a study of blood T cell repertoires in COVID-19. Produced via immunoSEQ multiplex PCR; TCRdb's table is partial and in-frame only. The table includes about 140,000 clones, about 90% detected once. Sequences were obtained from peripheral blood. The receptors come from a woman aged 60 to 75 with acute or convalescent COVID-19. CDR3s include the opening cysteine and the closing phenylalanine or tryptophan. D genes are given only for firm matches. Size is stated for part of the rows, as once, few or many counts, or as a class when the clone is expanded.

J	size	V	D	CDR3	DNA
TRBJ2-5	-	TRBV11-1	-	CASSFGGAGATQYF	TGTGCCAGCAGCTTTGGCGGGGCCGGTGCGACCCAGTACTTC
TRBJ2-2	-	TRBV4-1	-	CASARGPNTGELFF	TGCGCCAGCGCGCGGGGGCCGAACACCGGGGAGCTGTTTTTT
TRBJ1-1	-	TRBV6-5	-	CASSYGGEPFF	TGTGCCAGCAGTTATGGGGGGGAGCCTTTCTTT
TRBJ1-1	-	TRBV5-4	TRBD1	CASRTGGAGTEAFF	TGTGCCAGCAGGACAGGGGGCGCCGGCACTGAAGCTTTCTTT
TRBJ2-7	-	TRBV11-3	-	CASSLFRGNEQYF	TGTGCCAGCAGCTTATTTCGAGGAAACGAGCAGTACTTC
TRBJ2-2	-	TRBV19	TRBD1	CASKIGTGESGELFF	TGTGCCAGTAAAATCGGGACAGGGGAATCCGGGGAGCTGTTTTTT
TRBJ1-5	-	TRBV7-9	-	CASSLGDLAQHF	TGTGCCAGCAGCTTAGGAGATTTGGCCCAGCATTTT
TRBJ2-1	-	TRBV24-1	TRBD2	CATSASGGPDEQFF	TGTGCCACCAGTGCGAGCGGGGGGCCGGATGAGCAGTTCTTC
TRBJ2-2	-	TRBV5-1	-	CASSLNHRTNTGELFF	TGCGCCAGCAGCTTGAACCACAGAACGAACACCGGGGAGCTGTTTTTT
TRBJ2-7	once	TRBV25-1	-	CASSPQYEQYF	TGTGCCAGCAGTCCCCAATACGAGCAGTACTTC
TRBJ2-5	-	TRBV3-1/TRBV3-2	-	CASSQQSLGGVQQETQYF	TGTGCCAGCAGCCAACAATCGCTAGGGGGGGTACAACAAGAGACCCAGTACTTC
TRBJ2-6	-	TRBV9	-	CASSDQAYSGANVLTF	TGTGCCAGCAGCGACCAGGCCTACTCTGGGGCCAACGTCCTGACTTTC
TRBJ2-2	-	TRBV5-1	-	CASSGPRALNTGELFF	TGCGCCAGCAGCGGCCCCAGAGCGCTGAACACCGGGGAGCTGTTTTTT
TRBJ1-6	once	TRBV9	-	CASSVENRDNSPLHF	TGTGCCAGCAGCGTAGAAAACAGGGACAATTCACCCCTCCACTTT
TRBJ1-1	few	TRBV5-4	-	CASSPTGQPEAFF	TGTGCCAGCAGCCCCACCGGACAGCCCGAAGCTTTCTTT
TRBJ1-4	-	TRBV19	TRBD1	CASSGARTGYEKLFF	TGTGCCAGTAGTGGCGCCAGGACAGGGTATGAAAAACTGTTTTTT
TRBJ1-2	-	TRBV7-2	-	CASSLVDTPDYGYTF	TGTGCCAGCAGCTTAGTCGACACTCCTGACTATGGCTACACCTTC
TRBJ1-6	once	TRBV18	-	CASSTSGDNSPLHF	TGTGCCAGCTCAACTTCAGGGGACAATTCACCCCTCCACTTT
TRBJ1-5	-	TRBV4-3	-	CASSQEWGAGRQPQHF	TGCGCCAGCAGCCAAGAATGGGGCGCAGGGAGGCAGCCCCAGCATTTT
TRBJ1-1	-	TRBV7-9	-	CASSYTIPEAFF	TGTGCCAGCAGCTATACAATCCCTGAAGCTTTCTTT
TRBJ1-3	-	TRBV5-4	-	CASSLDSLGNTIYF	TGTGCCAGCAGCTTGGATAGTCTTGGAAACACCATATATTTT
TRBJ1-1	-	TRBV2	-	CASEARGNTEAFF	TGTGCCAGCGAGGCCAGAGGGAACACTGAAGCTTTCTTT
TRBJ1-1	-	TRBV19	TRBD1	CASSTGTGVNTEAFF	TGTGCCAGTAGTACCGGGACAGGGGTGAACACTGAAGCTTTCTTT
TRBJ1-6	-	TRBV7-9	-	CASSQGDSPLHF	TGTGCCAGCAGCCAAGGGGATTCACCCCTCCACTTT
TRBJ2-1	-	TRBV5-6	TRBD2	CASSSQRGHPYEQFF	TGTGCCAGCAGCTCCCAGCGGGGGCACCCGTATGAGCAGTTCTTC
TRBJ2-3	-	TRBV7-8	-	CASKLILDTQYF	TGTGCCAGCAAGCTTATCCTGGATACGCAGTATTTT
TRBJ1-1	-	TRBV7-2	-	CASSFTGIPMNTEAFF	TGTGCCAGCAGCTTCACAGGCATCCCCATGAACACTGAAGCTTTCTTT
TRBJ2-4	-	TRBV9	TRBD1	CASSYGGQGMNIQYF	TGTGCCAGCAGCTATGGCGGACAGGGAATGAACATTCAGTACTTC
TRBJ1-2	-	TRBV11-2	-	CASSLGARRRNYGYTF	TGTGCCAGCAGCTTAGGGGCCCGAAGACGAAACTATGGCTACACCTTC
TRBJ1-5	-	TRBV6-1	TRBD1	CASREGTGSQPQHF	TGTGCCAGCAGGGAAGGGACAGGGAGTCAGCCCCAGCATTTT
TRBJ1-5	-	TRBV28	TRBD1	CASSSGQGLRLSQPQHF	TGTGCCAGCAGCTCCGGACAGGGGCTCCGGTTGAGTCAGCCCCAGCATTTT
TRBJ2-1	once	TRBV18	-	CASSPPQGRSYNEQFF	TGTGCCAGCTCACCACCGCAGGGTCGCTCCTACAATGAGCAGTTCTTC
TRBJ1-1	-	TRBV6-5	-	CASSRHNDNTEAFF	TGTGCCAGCAGTCGACACAATGACAACACTGAAGCTTTCTTT
TRBJ2-2	-	TRBV4-2	TRBD2	CASSQGLAGTGELFF	TGTGCCAGCAGCCAAGGACTAGCGGGGACCGGGGAGCTGTTTTTT
TRBJ2-2	-	TRBV7-2	-	CASSLVYVGELFF	TGTGCCAGCAGCTTAGTATATGTCGGGGAGCTGTTTTTT
TRBJ1-1	-	TRBV27	TRBD1	CASRRQGNTEAFF	TGTGCCAGCAGAAGACAGGGGAACACTGAAGCTTTCTTT
TRBJ1-1	-	TRBV9	TRBD1	CASKQETGENTEAFF	TGTGCCAGCAAGCAGGAGACAGGGGAGAACACTGAAGCTTTCTTT
TRBJ1-2	-	TRBV28	TRBD1	CASSSMGQGFYGYTF	TGTGCCAGCAGTTCGATGGGACAGGGGTTCTATGGCTACACCTTC
TRBJ2-1	-	TRBV7-2	TRBD2	CASSYTGTTLFNEQFF	TGTGCCAGCAGCTATACCGGGACTACCCTTTTTAATGAGCAGTTCTTC
TRBJ2-7	-	TRBV9	-	CASSVGSFSYEQYF	TGTGCCAGCAGCGTAGGGAGTTTCTCCTACGAGCAGTACTTC
TRBJ2-3	-	TRBV19	-	CAVAGPTDTQYF	TGTGCCGTGGCGGGCCCCACAGATACGCAGTATTTT
TRBJ2-6	-	TRBV21-1	-	CASISSGANVLTF	TGTGCCAGCATCAGCTCTGGGGCCAACGTCCTGACTTTC
TRBJ2-2	-	TRBV9	-	CASSVSGTGELFF	TGTGCCAGCAGCGTAAGCGGGACCGGGGAGCTGTTTTTT
TRBJ1-2	-	TRBV24-1	-	CATSDALGYTF	TGTGCCACCAGTGACGCACTTGGCTACACCTTC
TRBJ2-5	-	TRBV28	-	CASSFFRTQETQYF	TGTGCCAGCAGTTTTTTCCGAACACAAGAGACCCAGTACTTC